Below, one T cell receptor beta chain is given with its context. This table comes from immunoSEQ multiplex PCR, and its TCRdb copy is limited to in-frame clones, with some not included. The data hold around 86,000 clones, with approximately 80% observed a single time. The sample comes from a study of OX40 agonist ivuxolimab in advanced cancers. Turning to the study itself: Three patients got partial responses; one had hepatocellular carcinoma and two had cutaneous melanoma.

CDR1 is MRHNA, CDR2 SNTAGT, per germline. V was cut by 5 bases and J by 2 bases, with 14 bases left in between. CDR3 length: 15 residues. Collection of blood occurred at baseline, at cycle 4 day 1, and at cycle 7 day 1. The specimen comprised CD4+ or CD8+ T cells sorted from blood, sampled in a trial of the OX40 agonist ivuxolimab. The sequence came from an adult with an advanced solid tumor such as melanoma, head and neck, liver or kidney cancer. The chain uses TRBV6-4 and TRBJ2-3; D is perhaps TRBD1 (6 bases). CDR3: CASSTDSRSTDTQYF. The DNA for the CDR3 is TGTGCCAGCAGTACGGACAGCCGTTCCACAGATACGCAGTATTTT.